This entry concerns a single T cell receptor (beta chain). This entry comes from a study of blood T cell repertoires in COVID-19. Turning to the study itself: The cDNA or gDNA used as material had been derived from T cells, B-cell-depleted T cells, or PBMCs.

How the authors handled the data: Amplifying reference gene primers gave estimates of nucleated cell counts. The table came from immunoSEQ multiplex PCR; TCRdb's copy has only in-frame clones and leaves some out. V and J calls and clone size are copied from that table; D and trimming were computed from the DNA. Altogether tens of thousands of clones are present, around 79% being singletons, with the ten largest covering more than 15%. Sequences were obtained from peripheral blood. The receptor was isolated from a human donor in a cohort sampled during active COVID-19.

Here the CDR3 reads CASSLPGQGRGQPQHF. CDR3 nucleotide sequence: TGTGCCAGCAGTCTACCGGGACAGGGAAGAGGGCAGCCCCAGCATTTT. The genes are TRBV28 and TRBJ1-5, with TRBD1 matching 9 bases. The CDR3 is made up of 16 amino acids. CDR1 is MDHEN and CDR2 is SYDVKM in the germline V gene. With V trimmed by 5 bases and J by 7 bases, 12 bases remained unmatched.